This record covers a single T cell receptor (beta chain). Sequenced by immunoSEQ multiplex PCR; TCRdb stores in-frame clones only, minus some. The sample yields around 130,000 clones, about 86% seen once. This sample was included in a study of blood T cell repertoires in COVID-19. The sequencing input was PBMCs or T cells enriched from blood (not recorded which). This TCR derives from a woman between 50 and 59 years old who had recovered from COVID-19.

CDR3 nucleotide sequence: TGTGCCAGCAGCGGGTCCCTTGGGGGGGGAGAGACCCAGTACTTC. Residues: CASSGSLGGGETQYF. V usage is TRBV9 and J usage is TRBJ2-5; the match to TRBD2 covers 7 bases. CDR3 size: 15 residues. V lost 3 bases to trimming and J lost 4 bases; unmatched junction nucleotides: 9. The germline gives CDR1 SGDLS, CDR2 YYNGEE. The full variable domain, its missing parts supplied by reference TRBV9 and TRBJ2-5, is DSGVTQTPKHLITATGQRVTLRCSPRSGDLSVYWYQQSLDQGLQFLIQYYNGEERAKGNILERFSAQQFPDLHSELNLSSLELGDSALYFCASSGSLGGGETQYFGPGTRLLVL.